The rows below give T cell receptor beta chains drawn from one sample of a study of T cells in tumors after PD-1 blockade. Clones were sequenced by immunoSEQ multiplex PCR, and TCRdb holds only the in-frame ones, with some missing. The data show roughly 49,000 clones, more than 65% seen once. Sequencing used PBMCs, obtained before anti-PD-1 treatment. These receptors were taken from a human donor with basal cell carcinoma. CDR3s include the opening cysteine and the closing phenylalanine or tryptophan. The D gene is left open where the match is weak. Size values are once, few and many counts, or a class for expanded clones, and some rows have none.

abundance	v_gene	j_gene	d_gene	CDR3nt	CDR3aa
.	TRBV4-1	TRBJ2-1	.	TGCGCCAGCAGCCAAGATCCCCCTAGTGCTTCCTACAATGAGCAGTTCTTC	CASSQDPPSASYNEQFF
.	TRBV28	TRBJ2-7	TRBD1	TGTGCCAGCAGTCCGGGACAGGGCCCCTACGAGCAGTACTTC	CASSPGQGPYEQYF
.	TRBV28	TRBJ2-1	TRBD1	TGTGCCAGCAGCGGCCGGGACAGGGGCCAGAGCTCCTACAATGAGCAGTTCTTC	CASSGRDRGQSSYNEQFF
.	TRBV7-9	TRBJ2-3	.	TGTGCCAGCAGTCGCAGGGGTAGCACAGATACGCAGTATTTT	CASSRRGSTDTQYF
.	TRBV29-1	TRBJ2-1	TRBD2	TGCAGCGTTGAAGAAGGGATCGGGACTAGCGGCTACAATGAGCAGTTCTTC	CSVEEGIGTSGYNEQFF
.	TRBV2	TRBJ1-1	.	TGTGCCAGCAGTGACAGGTCAGTTGAAGCTTTCTTT	CASSDRSVEAFF
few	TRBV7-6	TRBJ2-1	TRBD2	TGTGCCAGCAGCTCGTTGACTAGCGGGGGGGCGGATGAGCAGTTCTTC	CASSSLTSGGADEQFF
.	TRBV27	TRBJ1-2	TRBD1	TGTGCCAGCAGCCAGGGGGGGGGTCGCTACACCTTC	CASSQGGGRYTF
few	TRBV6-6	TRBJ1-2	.	TGTGCCAGCAGCGGACAGACTGATGGCTACACCTTC	CASSGQTDGYTF
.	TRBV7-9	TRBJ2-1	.	TGTGCCAGCAGCTCTGGAGGGGGGGCCTACAATGAGCAGTTCTTC	CASSSGGGAYNEQFF
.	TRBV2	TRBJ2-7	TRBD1	TGTGCCAGCAGTGAAGCTTGGACAGGGGCCTACGAGCAGTACTTC	CASSEAWTGAYEQYF
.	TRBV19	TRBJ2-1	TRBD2	TGTGCCAGCAAAGGGCAGGGCCCGGGGGGTGAGCAGTTCTTC	CASKGQGPGGEQFF
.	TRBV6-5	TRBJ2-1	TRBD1	TGTGCCAGCAGTTACTCGTCTGGGACAGCCTACAATGAGCAGTTCTTC	CASSYSSGTAYNEQFF
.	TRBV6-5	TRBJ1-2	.	TGTGCCAGCAGTAAACATCAAGAGTATGGCTACACCTTC	CASSKHQEYGYTF
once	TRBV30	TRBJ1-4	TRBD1	TGTGCCTGGAGGGGACAGGGATTTAATGAAAAACTGTTTTTT	CAWRGQGFNEKLFF
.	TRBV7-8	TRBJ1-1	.	TGTGCCAGCAGCTTAGGTAGGACGGCCCCGAACACTGAAGCTTTCTTT	CASSLGRTAPNTEAFF
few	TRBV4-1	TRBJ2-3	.	TGCGCCAGCAGCGCGCTTAAAAGCGGGGATACGCAGTATTTT	CASSALKSGDTQYF
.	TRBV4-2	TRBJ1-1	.	TGTGCCAGCAGCCATCCGCGGGGATTTAACACTGAAGCTTTCTTT	CASSHPRGFNTEAFF
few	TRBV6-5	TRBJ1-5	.	TGTGCCAGCAAGGCCAGCGGTGGTAGCAATCAGCCCCAGCATTTT	CASKASGGSNQPQHF
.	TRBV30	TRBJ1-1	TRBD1	TGTGCCTGGACGACAGGGACTCTCATGAACACTGAAGCTTTCTTT	CAWTTGTLMNTEAFF
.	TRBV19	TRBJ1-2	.	TGTGCCAGTAGTATAGATCAGACAGGCCGTAACTATGGCTACACCTTC	CASSIDQTGRNYGYTF
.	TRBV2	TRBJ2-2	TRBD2	TGTGCCAGCAGTCCTAGCGGCTCGATCACCGGGGAGCTGTTTTTT	CASSPSGSITGELFF
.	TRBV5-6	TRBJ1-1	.	TGTGCCAGCAGCTTTGGTCCCTTGAGGGCTTTCTTT	CASSFGPLRAFF
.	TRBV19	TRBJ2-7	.	TGTGCCAGTAGTATAACGACCTTTACCTACGAGCAGTACTTC	CASSITTFTYEQYF
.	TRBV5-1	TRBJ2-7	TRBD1	TGCGCCAGCAGCATAGGGACAGGGCCGGCCTACGAGCAGTACTTC	CASSIGTGPAYEQYF
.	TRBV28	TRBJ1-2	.	TGTGCCAGCAGTCCCACGGGAGGCTACACCTTC	CASSPTGGYTF
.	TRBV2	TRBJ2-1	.	TGTGCCAGCAGCTCCTCTACTCTGAGCTCCTACAATGAGCAGTTCTTC	CASSSSTLSSYNEQFF
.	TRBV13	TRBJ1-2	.	TGTGCCAGCAGCTTAGCAGGGTTGGGCGGCTACACCTTC	CASSLAGLGGYTF
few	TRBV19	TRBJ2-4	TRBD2	TGTGCCAGTAGTAGGGGACTAGCGGGAAGTAGGGACATTCAGTACTTC	CASSRGLAGSRDIQYF
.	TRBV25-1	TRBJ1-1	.	TGTGCCAGCAGTGAACAGACGTTGAACACTGAAGCTTTCTTT	CASSEQTLNTEAFF
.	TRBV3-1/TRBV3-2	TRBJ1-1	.	TGTGCCAGCAGCCTGGAGACCCTCACTGAAGCTTTCTTT	CASSLETLTEAFF
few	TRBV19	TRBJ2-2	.	TGTGCCAGTAGTATAGGACAGAACACCGGGGAGCTGTTTTTT	CASSIGQNTGELFF
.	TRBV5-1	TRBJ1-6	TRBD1	TGCGCCAGCAGCTGGGCCGGACAGGGTGAAGGGAGTAATTCACCCCTCCACTTT	CASSWAGQGEGSNSPLHF
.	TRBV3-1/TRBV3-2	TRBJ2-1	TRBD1	TGTGCCAGCAGCCAAGGTGGGACAGGGTCCTACAATGAGCAGTTCTTC	CASSQGGTGSYNEQFF
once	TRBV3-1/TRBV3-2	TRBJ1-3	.	TGTGCCAGCAGCCAATTTGGTTTCGGCTTCTCTGGAAACACCATATATTTT	CASSQFGFGFSGNTIYF
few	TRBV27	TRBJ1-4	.	TGTGCCAGCAGTTTTGCAGGTGAAAAACTGTTTTTT	CASSFAGEKLFF
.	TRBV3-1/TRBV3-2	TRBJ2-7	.	TGTGCCAGCAGCCAAGACTACGCGAAATCCTACGAGCAGTACTTC	CASSQDYAKSYEQYF
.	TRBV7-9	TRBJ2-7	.	TGTGCCAGCAACCGTTTAGACGCCTACGAGCAGTACTTC	CASNRLDAYEQYF
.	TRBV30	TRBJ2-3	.	TGTGCCTGGAGCAGAATTAGCACAGATACGCAGTATTTT	CAWSRISTDTQYF
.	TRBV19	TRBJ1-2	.	TGTGCCAGCAATACAGGACGGGACAACTATGGCTACACCTTC	CASNTGRDNYGYTF
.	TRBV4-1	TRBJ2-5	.	TGCGCCAGCAGCCAAGGTGGCTCCTTCCAAGAGACCCAGTACTTC	CASSQGGSFQETQYF
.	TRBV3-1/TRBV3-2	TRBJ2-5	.	TGTGCCAGCAGCCAAGTGTACCAAGAGACCCAGTACTTC	CASSQVYQETQYF
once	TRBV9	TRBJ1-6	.	TGTGCCAGCAGCGTTGCGGGGGGGCGGGATTCACCCCTCCACTTT	CASSVAGGRDSPLHF
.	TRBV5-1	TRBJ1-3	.	TGCGCCAGCAGCTTGCGTGGAGGAAACACCATATATTTT	CASSLRGGNTIYF
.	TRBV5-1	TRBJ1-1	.	TGCGCCAGCAGCCAGGCAGGGTCATTCGCCGAAGCTTTCTTT	CASSQAGSFAEAFF
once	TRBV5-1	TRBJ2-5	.	TGCGCCAGCACCCTCGGTGAGACCCAGTACTTC	CASTLGETQYF
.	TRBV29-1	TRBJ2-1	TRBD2	TGCAGCGTTCTGACTAGCGGGGCCTATCAAAAGGTCTACAATGAGCAGTTCTTC	CSVLTSGAYQKVYNEQFF
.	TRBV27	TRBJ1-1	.	TGTGCCAGCCGAACGAACACTGAAGCTTTCTTT	CASRTNTEAFF
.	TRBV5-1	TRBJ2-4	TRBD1	TGCGCCAGCAGCCCGGGGACAGGGTTAATTCACATTCAGTACTTC	CASSPGTGLIHIQYF
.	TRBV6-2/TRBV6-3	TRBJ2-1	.	TGTGCCAGCAGTTACAGTGGTGGGGGAAACAGCCCCTACAATGAGCAGTTCTTC	CASSYSGGGNSPYNEQFF